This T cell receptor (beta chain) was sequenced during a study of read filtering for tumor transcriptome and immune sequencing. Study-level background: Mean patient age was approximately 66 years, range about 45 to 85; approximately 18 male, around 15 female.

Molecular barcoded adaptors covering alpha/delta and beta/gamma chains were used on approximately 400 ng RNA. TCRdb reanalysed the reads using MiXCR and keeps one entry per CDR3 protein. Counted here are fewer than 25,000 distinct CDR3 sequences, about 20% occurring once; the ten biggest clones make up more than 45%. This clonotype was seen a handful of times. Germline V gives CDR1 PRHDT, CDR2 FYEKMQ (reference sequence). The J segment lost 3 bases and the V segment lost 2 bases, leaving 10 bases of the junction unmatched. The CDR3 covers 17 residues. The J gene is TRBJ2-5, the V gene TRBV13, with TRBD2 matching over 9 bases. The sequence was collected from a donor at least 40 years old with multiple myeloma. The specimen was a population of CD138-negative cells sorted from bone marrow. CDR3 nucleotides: TGTGCCAGCAGCTTAAGAAGTTTGTCTAGCGGGGAAGAGACCCAGTACTTC. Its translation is CASSLRSLSSGEETQYF.